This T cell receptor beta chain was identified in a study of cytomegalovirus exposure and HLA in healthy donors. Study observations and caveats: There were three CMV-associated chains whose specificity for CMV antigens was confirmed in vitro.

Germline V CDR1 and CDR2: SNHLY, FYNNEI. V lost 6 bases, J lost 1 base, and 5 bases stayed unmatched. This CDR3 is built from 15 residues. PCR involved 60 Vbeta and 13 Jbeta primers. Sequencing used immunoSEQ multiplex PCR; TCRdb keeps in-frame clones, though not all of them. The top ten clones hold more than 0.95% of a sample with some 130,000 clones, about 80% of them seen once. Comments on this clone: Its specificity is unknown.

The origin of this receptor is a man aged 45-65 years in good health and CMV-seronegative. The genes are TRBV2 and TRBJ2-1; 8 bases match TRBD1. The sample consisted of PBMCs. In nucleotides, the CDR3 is TGTGCCAGCAGGGAACGACAGGGGTCCTACAATGAGCAGTTCTTC. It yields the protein CASRERQGSYNEQFF.